Each of the 14 T cell receptor beta chains below was sequenced from the same sample in a study of T cells in Graves' hyperthyroidism and ophthalmopathy. What was amplified from RNA transcripts were TCR beta CDR3 regions. Using the HTBI primer set, a first-round RT-PCR was run on the TCR CDR3. A single record per CDR3 protein comes from TCRdb applying MiXCR to the multiplex PCR reads. The table has hundreds of thousands of distinct CDR3 sequences, 20% to 25% seen once. The source material was blood. All receptors derive from a man aged 30 to 45 with Graves' ophthalmopathy.

This clonotype has more than one count but fewer than ten. The CDR3 here is CASSKGTGELGYTF. CDR3 DNA: TGCGCCAGCAGCAAAGGGACCGGAGAGCTTGGCTACACCTTC. The J gene is TRBJ1-2, the V gene TRBV5-1, with D perhaps matching TRBD1 (5 bases). V lost 4 bases to trimming and J lost 7 bases, with 17 bases between them. CDR3 length equals 14 residues. Germline V gives CDR1 SGHRS, CDR2 YFSETQ.

V usage is TRBV28 and J usage is TRBJ2-5, with TRBD2 matching over 12 bases. The CDR3 totals 15 residues. From germline, CDR1 is MDHEN and CDR2 SYDVKM. Germline trimming cut 7 bases from V and 11 bases from J; bases unmatched to any gene: 14. This CDR3 is CASTKGRLAGVPQYF. The CDR3 DNA sequence: TGTGCCAGCACCAAGGGGAGACTAGCGGGAGTTCCTCAGTACTTC.

This clonotype was found a few times. The chain links TRBV20-1 to TRBJ2-3; D is unclear. Trimming cost V 3 bases and J 4 bases, with 8 bases left between them. Germline-derived CDR1 and CDR2 are DFQATT and SNEGSKA (reference sequence). The CDR3 totals 12 residues. This CDR3 reads CSARTSADTQYF. As DNA, the CDR3 is TGCAGTGCTAGGACGAGCGCAGATACGCAGTATTTT.

J is TRBJ1-2 and V is TRBV28; unclear D gene. Trimming shortened V by 2 bases and J by 5 bases, and 9 bases separated the two germline ends. There are 13 residues in the CDR3. CDR1 MDHEN and CDR2 SYDVKM come from the germline V gene. CDR3 in DNA: TGTGCCAGCAGTTTAGTGGCCTTGTATGGCTACACCTTC. Protein sequence: CASSLVALYGYTF.

This clonotype appeared a few times. CDR3 amino acids: CSARDTPRGKQFF. The CDR3 nucleotides are TGCAGTGCTAGAGATACCCCTCGCGGGAAGCAGTTCTTC. The gene calls are TRBV20-1 and TRBJ2-1; D is perhaps TRBD2 (6 bases). The length of the CDR3 is 13 residues. Trimming removed 0 bases at V and 11 bases at J, with 14 bases between. Germline V gene sequence: CDR1 DFQATT, CDR2 SNEGSKA (reference sequence).

About this clonotype: A much larger clone differs by one base, so this may be a read error. The chain employs TRBV28 and TRBJ2-1; tentative D call: TRBD2 (5 bases). The CDR3 runs 15 residues. In germline, CDR1 is MDHEN, CDR2 SYDVKM. CDR3 loop: CASSLGAVSGNGQFF. The CDR3 region has the DNA TGTGCCAGCAGTTTAGGAGCGGTGTCTGGCAATGGGCAGTTCTTC.

The CDR3 here is CSARAGTGGYSNQPQHF. The CDR3 DNA follows: TGCAGTGCTAGAGCCGGGACAGGCGGCTATAGCAATCAGCCCCAGCATTTT. The V and J genes are TRBV20-1 and TRBJ1-5, with TRBD1 matching over 8 bases. CDR3 length: 17 amino acids. The V and J ends lost 1 base and 0 bases, in that order; junction bases with no gene match: 8. From germline, CDR1 is DFQATT and CDR2 SNEGSKA (reference sequence).

Remarks on this clonotype: It may be a read error: a sequence one base away is much more abundant. The chain uses TRBV6-4 and TRBJ2-3; 8 bases map to TRBD2. The ends lost 2 bases at V and 6 bases at J; junction bases unmatched: 10. The CDR3 covers 16 residues. Per germline, CDR1 MRHNA and CDR2 SNTAGT. Here the CDR3 reads CASSDRLAPITDTQYF. The CDR3 bases are TGTGCCAGCAGTGACCGACTAGCGCCGATTACGGATACGCAGTATTTT.

This clonotype was recorded a few times. The chain employs TRBV6-5 and TRBJ2-3, with no clear D. The CDR3 totals 15 residues. Between the trimmed V and J ends, which lost 0 bases and 4 bases, there was a span of 11 bases. CDR1 and CDR2 (germline): MNHEY, SVGAGI. CDR3 sequence: CASSYSGTGADTQYF. The CDR3 nucleotides read TGTGCCAGCAGTTACTCGGGTACGGGCGCAGATACGCAGTATTTT.

This clonotype was detected ten times or more. The rearrangement links TRBV5-1 to TRBJ1-1; no firm D call. Per the germline V gene, CDR1 is SGHRS and CDR2 is YFSETQ. The CDR3 totals 15 residues. V lost 0 bases to trimming and J lost 1 base, with 10 bases between them. CDR3 in amino acids: CASSLDTRPNTEAFF. CDR3 nucleotides: TGCGCCAGCAGCTTGGATACCAGGCCGAACACTGAAGCTTTCTTT.

This clonotype turned up a few times. V is TRBV12-3 or TRBV12-4 and J is TRBJ1-3, with D hard to call. The CDR3 extends over 15 amino acids. V gave up 6 bases and J gave up 2 bases, with 14 bases separating them. The CDR3, as DNA: TGTGCCAGCAGGATCTCAGGATTAACTGGAAACACCATATATTTT. Translated, it gives CASRISGLTGNTIYF.

This clonotype has a count of ten or more. The junction departs from the called germline gene at one end, perhaps through a read error. The chain carries TRBV12-3 or TRBV12-4 and TRBJ2-5, with 10 bases aligning to TRBD2. The CDR3 consists of 18 residues. The DNA of the CDR3 is TGTGCCAGCAGGTTAGGGCAACGGCTAGCGGGAGTAGGGGAGACCCAGTACTTC. As protein: CASRLGQRLAGVGETQYF.

V usage is TRBV7-9 and J usage is TRBJ2-2; D gene uncertain. Germline CDR1 and CDR2: SEHNR and FQNEAQ (reference sequence). The CDR3 contains 14 residues. Trimming pared 3 bases from V and 6 bases from J, leaving 11 bases between. The CDR3 region has the DNA TGTGCCAGCAGCTTGGAATTTGGGGCCGGGGAGCTGTTTTTT. Amino acid sequence: CASSLEFGAGELFF.

This chain uses TRBV4-1 with TRBJ2-5, with unresolved D. Trimming took 0 bases from V and 7 from J, leaving 9 bases between them. CDR3 length: 13 residues. Germline CDR1 reads MGHRA; CDR2 reads YSYEKL. The CDR3 spells CASSQDRYGTQYF. The DNA of the CDR3 is TGCGCCAGCAGCCAAGATCGGTACGGGACCCAGTACTTC.